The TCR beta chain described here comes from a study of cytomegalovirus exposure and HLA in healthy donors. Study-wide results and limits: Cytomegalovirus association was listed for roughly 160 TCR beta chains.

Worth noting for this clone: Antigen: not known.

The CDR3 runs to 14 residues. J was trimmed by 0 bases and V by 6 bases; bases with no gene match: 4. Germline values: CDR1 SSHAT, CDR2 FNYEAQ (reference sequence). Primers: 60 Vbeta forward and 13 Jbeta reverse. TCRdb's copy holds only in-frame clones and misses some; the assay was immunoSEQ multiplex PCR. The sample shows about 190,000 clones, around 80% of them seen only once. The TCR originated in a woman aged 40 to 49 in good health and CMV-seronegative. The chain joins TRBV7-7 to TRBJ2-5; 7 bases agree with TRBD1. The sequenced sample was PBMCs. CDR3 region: CASSPQGNQETQYF. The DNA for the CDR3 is TGTGCCAGCAGTCCACAGGGGAACCAAGAGACCCAGTACTTC.